The 26 T cell receptor beta chains below come from one sample, sequenced in a study of blood T cell repertoires in COVID-19. Here immunoSEQ multiplex PCR was the method, and the copy in TCRdb shows in-frame clones only, minus some. The profile shows some 220,000 clones, around 84% of them singletons. The sequencing sample was made of peripheral blood. The receptors originated from a woman in her sixties or seventies who had recovered from COVID-19.

The chain uses TRBV4-2 and TRBJ2-7; 10 nucleotides match TRBD2. This CDR3 region has 17 residues. Germline V gene data show CDR1 as LGHNA and CDR2 as YNFKEQ. V dropped 0 bases and J dropped 0; count of bases not matched to a gene: 5. This CDR3 is CASSQDFTSGASYEQYF. In nucleotides, the CDR3 is TGTGCCAGCAGCCAAGATTTCACTAGCGGGGCCTCCTACGAGCAGTACTTC.

The genes are TRBV5-5 and TRBJ2-1, with TRBD2 matching over 8 bases. Germline-derived CDR1 and CDR2 are SGHKS and YYEKEE (reference sequence). This CDR3 region has 14 residues. The trim removed 1 base at V and 10 bases at J, leaving 7 bases unmatched. As DNA, the CDR3 is TGTGCCAGCAGCTTGTTACTAGCGGCGTCCGAGCAGTTCTTC. Translated, it gives CASSLLLAASEQFF. Full variable domain (outside the CDR3, taken from reference TRBV5-5 and TRBJ2-1): DAGVTQSPTHLIKTRGQQVTLRCSPISGHKSVSWYQQVLGQGPQFIFQYYEKEERGRGNFPDRFSARQFPNYSSELNVNALLLGDSALYLCASSLLLAASEQFFGPGTRLTVL.

V and J are TRBV4-1 and TRBJ1-4; 8 bases are a match to TRBD1. The ends lost 0 bases at V and 6 bases at J; junction bases unmatched: 12. This CDR3 region has 18 residues. CDR1 MGHRA and CDR2 YSYEKL come from the germline V gene. CDR3 nucleotide sequence: TGCGCCAGCAGCCAAGACATGGCAGGGGGCACAAGTGATGAAAAACTGTTTTTT. As protein: CASSQDMAGGTSDEKLFF.

The chain links TRBV4-1 to TRBJ2-5; maybe TRBD1 (5 bases). Germline V gene data show CDR1 as MGHRA and CDR2 as YSYEKL. This CDR3 spans 14 amino acids. The germline V and J ends were trimmed by 1 base and 3 bases, with 9 bases remaining between them. DNA for the CDR3: TGCGCCAGCAGCCAAGTCTCAGGGAAAGAGACCCAGTACTTC. Translated: CASSQVSGKETQYF.

The V call is TRBV19, the J call TRBJ2-2; D uncertain. This CDR3 has 14 residues. With 3 bases removed from V and 1 base from J, the gap between germline ends came to 6 bases. Looked up from germline, CDR1 is LNHDA and CDR2 is SQIVND (reference sequence). In DNA form, the CDR3 reads TGTGCCAGTAGTATCGCCAGGAACACCGGGGAGCTGTTTTTT. It is translated as CASSIARNTGELFF.

The CDR3 sequence: CASIKQPVYNEQFF. DNA of the CDR3: TGTGCCAGCATTAAACAGCCAGTATACAATGAGCAGTTCTTC. This chain joins TRBV21-1 and TRBJ2-1; TRBD1, the table's D call, was not compared with the DNA. TRBV21-1 is a recognized pseudogene. The CDR3 is 14 amino acids.

This rearrangement joins TRBV2 to TRBJ1-5; D unresolved. The germline gives CDR1 SNHLY, CDR2 FYNNEI. With 3 bases removed from V and 7 bases from J, the gap between germline ends came to 13 bases. The CDR3 contains 14 residues. CDR3 amino acids: CASSDKQVSQPQHF. CDR3 in DNA: TGTGCCAGCAGTGACAAGCAGGTCAGCCAGCCCCAGCATTTT.

The chain carries TRBV2 and TRBJ1-2; 8 bases match TRBD1. The CDR3 consists of 13 residues. The germline gives CDR1 SNHLY, CDR2 FYNNEI. The V gene end was trimmed by 4 bases and the J gene end by 10 bases; junction bases not matched to a gene: 8. CDR3 loop: CASSGTGTMAYTF. The CDR3 DNA reads as TGTGCCAGCAGTGGGACAGGGACTATGGCCTACACCTTC.

V gene TRBV7-2 combines with J gene TRBJ1-5; TRBD1 matches at 7 bases. With 1 base clipped from V and 5 bases from J, the junction kept 11 bases outside the gene matches. The CDR3 is 17 amino acids. Germline CDR1 is SGHTA and CDR2 is FQGNSA. CDR3 DNA sequence: TGTGCCAGCAGCTTAGGGCTGGGACAGTTAGCGGATCAGCCCCAGCATTTT. Residues: CASSLGLGQLADQPQHF.

This clone was detected only once. The chain combines TRBV5-6 with TRBJ2-7, with D unresolved. CDR3 size: 11 residues. Trimming cost V 4 bases and J 2 bases, with 4 bases left between them. In germline, CDR1 is SGHDT, CDR2 YYEEEE. The CDR3 loop is CASSQAYEQYF. CDR3 coding DNA: TGTGCCAGCAGCCAGGCCTACGAGCAGTACTTC.

This chain uses TRBV5-1 with TRBJ1-5; weak D call: TRBD1 (6 bases). Trimming pared 0 bases from V and 2 bases from J, leaving 9 bases between. The germline gives CDR1 SGHRS, CDR2 YFSETQ. This CDR3 region has 15 residues. CDR3 DNA: TGCGCCAGCAGCTTGGCTGGGGGCGGCAATCAGCCCCAGCATTTT. Translated, it gives CASSLAGGGNQPQHF.

The V and J genes are TRBV6-5 and TRBJ2-5; a possible D gene is TRBD1 (6 bases). The CDR3 runs 14 residues. Deletions cut 0 bases from V and 5 bases from J, with 10 bases between. Germline V gives CDR1 MNHEY, CDR2 SVGAGI. This chain's CDR3 is CASSYSGALETQYF. CDR3 DNA: TGTGCCAGCAGTTACTCGGGGGCTCTGGAGACCCAGTACTTC.

V gene TRBV18 combines with J gene TRBJ1-2, with D unresolved. The V end lost 1 base, the J end lost 6 bases, and 9 bases lay between the germline ends. The CDR3 covers 13 residues. The germline V gene encodes CDR1 KGHSH and CDR2 LQKENI. The CDR3 DNA reads TGTGCCAGCTCACCACAGCCCGTCGATGGCTACACCTTC. Translating gives CASSPQPVDGYTF.

The chain combines TRBV6-2 or TRBV6-3 with TRBJ1-1, with 7 bases that match TRBD1. The CDR3 runs 13 residues. J was trimmed by 10 bases and V by 6 bases; bases with no gene match: 11. CDR1 and CDR2 from the germline V gene are MNHEY and SVGEGT. The CDR3 here is CASSRGQPPRAFF. CDR3 bases: TGTGCCAGCAGCCGGGGACAGCCCCCTAGAGCTTTCTTT.

A few counts support this clone. The V call is TRBV10-3, the J call TRBJ2-2, with D perhaps matching TRBD1 (6 bases). V was clipped by 7 bases and J by 3 bases, with 12 bases between them. CDR3 length equals 14 residues. Germline V CDR1 and CDR2: ENHRY, SYGVKD. The CDR3 nucleotides are TGTGCCATCACAGGGGAATGGGACACCGGGGAGCTGTTTTTT. Its translation: CAITGEWDTGELFF.

This chain uses TRBV7-3 with TRBJ1-1; a weak D match, TRBD1 (6 bases). V was clipped by 5 bases and J by 3 bases, with 13 bases between them. Germline V gene data show CDR1 as SGHTA and CDR2 as FQGTGA. The CDR3 has 14 amino acids. CDR3 amino acids: CASSPQGWDTEAFF. DNA of the CDR3: TGTGCCAGCAGCCCACAGGGTTGGGACACTGAAGCTTTCTTT. Using reference TRBV7-3 and TRBJ1-1 for the parts outside the CDR3, the full variable domain is GAGVSQTPSNKVTEKGKYVELRCDPISGHTALYWYRQSLGQGPEFLIYFQGTGAADDSGLPNDRFFAVRPEGSVSTLKIQRTERGDSAVYLCASSPQGWDTEAFFGQGTRLTVV.

The V call is TRBV7-2, the J call TRBJ2-3; TRBD2 matches 8 bases. The V gene's germline CDR1 is SGHTA and CDR2 FQGNSA. V lost 5 bases, J lost 4 bases, and 11 bases stayed unmatched. The CDR3 is made up of 16 amino acids. The CDR3 sequence is CASSPFKRGPPDTQYF. As DNA, the CDR3 is TGTGCCAGCAGCCCGTTCAAGCGGGGGCCTCCAGATACGCAGTATTTT.

This chain links TRBV10-1 with TRBJ1-3, with TRBD1 as a possible D gene (6 bases). V was cut by 6 bases and J by 4 bases, with 10 bases left in between. The CDR3 length is 13 residues. Germline V gene sequence: CDR1 WNHNN, CDR2 SYGVQD (reference sequence). The CDR3 sequence: CASRGGLGNTIYF. The CDR3 nucleotides read TGCGCCAGCAGGGGGGGGCTCGGAAACACCATATATTTT.

The chain combines TRBV27 with TRBJ1-3; 7 bases match TRBD1. The CDR3 runs 16 residues. Looked up from germline, CDR1 is MNHEY and CDR2 is SMNVEV (reference sequence). With 5 bases clipped from V and 0 bases from J, the junction kept 7 bases outside the gene matches. The CDR3 DNA reads as TGTGCCAGCAGTCCCCGACAGGGAGACTCTGGAAACACCATATATTTT. It is translated as CASSPRQGDSGNTIYF.

The chain uses TRBV5-4 and TRBJ2-5, with no clear D. Germline V CDR1 and CDR2: SGHNT, YYREEE (reference sequence). The CDR3 is made up of 14 amino acids. The ends were cut back, 1 base at V and 2 bases at J, with 9 bases in the middle. The CDR3 reads CASSLRHNQETQYF. In DNA, the CDR3 is TGTGCCAGCAGCTTGCGACACAATCAAGAGACCCAGTACTTC.

The count of this clone is one. The J gene is TRBJ2-3, the V gene TRBV27; 12 positions agree with TRBD2. The V and J ends lost 6 bases and 5 bases, in that order; junction bases with no gene match: 9. The CDR3 has 16 amino acids. Germline CDR1 is MNHEY and CDR2 is SMNVEV (reference sequence). CDR3 loop: CASRRLAGERRDTQYF. The DNA of the CDR3 is TGTGCCAGCAGGAGACTAGCGGGGGAACGGAGAGATACGCAGTATTTT.

This sequence joins TRBV2 and TRBJ1-5; no clear D. This CDR3 has 14 residues. V was pared by 7 bases and J by 0 bases, with 10 bases between. The germline V gene has CDR1 SNHLY and CDR2 FYNNEI. The CDR3 spells CASTQEGSNQPQHF. In nucleotides, the CDR3 is TGTGCCAGCACCCAGGAGGGTAGCAATCAGCCCCAGCATTTT. The complete variable domain, with remaining parts taken from reference TRBV2 and TRBJ1-5, reads EPEVTQTPSHQVTQMGQEVILRCVPISNHLYFYWYRQILGQKVEFLVSFYNNEISEKSEIFDDQFSVERPDGSNFTLKIRSTKLEDSAMYFCASTQEGSNQPQHFGDGTRLSIL.

The chain joins TRBV27 to TRBJ1-2; D remains unclear. The V and J ends lost 3 bases and 6 bases respectively, with 8 bases between them. The CDR3 is 12 amino acids. The germline CDR1 and CDR2 sequences are MNHEY and SMNVEV (reference sequence). The CDR3 region is CASSLAGNGYTF. In DNA, the CDR3 is TGTGCCAGCAGTTTGGCGGGGAATGGCTACACCTTC.

V is TRBV4-3 and J is TRBJ1-2; tentatively, D is TRBD1 (5 bases). The CDR3 runs to 18 residues. V lost 1 base and J 3 bases, leaving 21 bases between the germline ends. Germline assignment: CDR1 LGHNA and CDR2 YSLEER. The CDR3 loop reads CASSQGYIGALVDYGYTF. In DNA form, the CDR3 reads TGCGCCAGCAGCCAAGGGTATATTGGGGCTCTAGTCGACTATGGCTACACCTTC.

The chain carries TRBV9 and TRBJ2-1; a possible D gene is TRBD1 (5 bases). Between the trimmed V and J ends, which lost 4 bases and 5 bases, there was a span of 7 bases. Looked up from germline, CDR1 is SGDLS and CDR2 is YYNGEE. The CDR3 sequence is 12 residues long. The CDR3 DNA reads TGTGCCAGCAGCAGGGGCGACAATGAGCAGTTCTTC. Encoded protein: CASSRGDNEQFF.

The chain couples TRBV12-3 or TRBV12-4 to TRBJ2-7, with D possibly matching TRBD1 (6 bases). This CDR3 has 12 amino acids. Trimming cost V 6 bases and J 13 bases, with 19 bases left between them. The DNA of the CDR3 is TGTGCCAGCAGCAACGCCGGGACACCGACTTACTTC. Its translation: CASSNAGTPTYF.